This T cell receptor beta chain was identified in a study of T cells in localized non-small cell lung cancer. Clones were sequenced by immunoSEQ multiplex PCR, and TCRdb holds only the in-frame ones, with some missing. The table includes under 60,000 clones, roughly 85% detected once. In the case of this clone: Its target is unknown.

The germline gives CDR1 MGHRA, CDR2 YSYEKL. V lost 3 bases and J 0 bases, leaving 9 bases between the germline ends. The CDR3 is 15 residues long. The study, taken as a whole, reports: In uninvolved adjacent lung, T cell clonality reached its highest value, exceeding tumor. For the top 100 tumor clones, a median roughly 55 also appeared in adjacent lung. Heterogeneity stays possible, as sequencing covered only one tumor region.

The gene calls are TRBV4-1 and TRBJ1-5, with D perhaps matching TRBD1 (5 bases). Sequenced here: peripheral blood, sampled before any cancer treatment. This TCR was sampled from a male donor aged 60 or older with stage III squamous cell lung carcinoma. The CDR3 DNA is TGCGCCAGCAGCCAGAGGGACGTTAGCAATCAGCCCCAGCATTTT. Amino acid sequence: CASSQRDVSNQPQHF.